This T cell receptor (beta chain) was documented in a study of cytotoxic CD8 clonotypes in ibrutinib-treated CLL. Sequencing was performed with immunoSEQ multiplex PCR; in TCRdb, only in-frame clones are kept and a portion is missing. The sample records 150,000 to 200,000 clones, about 88% being singletons. Roughly 1.9 micrograms of genomic DNA from cryopreserved PBMCs went into TCR beta libraries. Overall study results and limits: Sampling times (in sustained-remission versus progressing patients) were not the same. Patients showed higher baseline clonality than age-matched healthy donors, and it tracked circulating CD8+ T-cell counts. Baseline levels were approached again at progression, after clonality had risen at ibrutinib response.

A note on this clone: Its specificity is not known.

CDR1 is SGHVS, CDR2 FNYEAQ, per germline. This CDR3 is 20 amino acids long. With V trimmed by 4 bases and J by 1 base, 17 bases remained unmatched. The chain joins TRBV7-6 to TRBJ2-1, with 9 nucleotides matching TRBD2. Sequencing was performed on PBMCs, taken at disease progression, from a patient treated with ibrutinib. The source is a human donor with chronic lymphocytic leukemia. The CDR3 sequence is CASSSENTGLAFRSYNEQFF. The CDR3 nucleotides read TGTGCCAGCAGCTCTGAAAACACCGGACTAGCGTTTAGATCCTACAATGAGCAGTTCTTC.